This is a list of T cell receptor beta chains from one sample in a study of blood T cell repertoires in COVID-19. Assay: immunoSEQ multiplex PCR; the TCRdb copy retains only in-frame clones and omits some. The sample includes under 200,000 clones, approximately 80% of them seen just once. The material sequenced was peripheral blood. The source of these receptors is a woman older than 75 with acute or convalescent COVID-19. Both conserved end residues are part of each CDR3. The D gene is left open where the match is weak. Clone sizes are given selectively: once, few, many, or a class where the clone is expanded.

D: .; J: TRBJ2-2; V: TRBV7-3; size: .; CDR3: CASSKTPGGEITGELFF; DNA: TGTGCCAGCAGCAAAACACCCGGGGGAGAGATAACCGGGGAGCTGTTTTTT
D: .; J: TRBJ2-5; V: TRBV11-3; size: .; CDR3: CASSNTSISETQYF; DNA: TGTGCCAGCAGCAATACTAGCATAAGTGAGACCCAGTACTTC
D: TRBD1; J: TRBJ1-2; V: TRBV28; size: .; CDR3: CASSSTGIWYGYTF; DNA: TGTGCCAGCAGTTCGACAGGGATCTGGTATGGCTACACCTTC
D: .; J: TRBJ2-5; V: TRBV4-1; size: .; CDR3: CASSQDAAETYQETQYF; DNA: TGCGCCAGCAGCCAAGATGCGGCGGAAACGTACCAAGAGACCCAGTACTTC
D: TRBD1; J: TRBJ2-5; V: TRBV2; size: .; CDR3: CASRDRGQETQYF; DNA: TGTGCCAGCAGGGACAGGGGGCAAGAGACCCAGTACTTC
D: .; J: TRBJ1-5; V: TRBV18; size: once; CDR3: CASSQGLDQPQHF; DNA: TGTGCCAGCTCACAGGGGCTGGATCAGCCCCAGCATTTT
D: TRBD1; J: TRBJ1-3; V: TRBV27; size: .; CDR3: CASSSGGVGNTIYF; DNA: TGTGCCAGCAGTTCAGGGGGCGTGGGAAACACCATATATTTT
D: TRBD2; J: TRBJ2-5; V: TRBV10-2; size: few; CDR3: CASSETGGQETQYF; DNA: TGCGCCAGCAGTGAGACGGGGGGGCAAGAGACCCAGTACTTC
D: .; J: TRBJ1-2; V: TRBV6-2/TRBV6-3; size: .; CDR3: CASSRQVGGYTF; DNA: TGTGCCAGCAGTCGACAGGTCGGTGGCTACACCTTC
D: TRBD1; J: TRBJ1-1; V: TRBV19; size: .; CDR3: CASSSPDRGLSEAFF; DNA: TGTGCCAGTAGTAGCCCGGACAGGGGGCTCTCTGAAGCTTTCTTT
D: TRBD2; J: TRBJ2-7; V: TRBV14; size: few; CDR3: CASSQVTSGAYEQYF; DNA: TGTGCCAGCAGCCAAGTGACTAGCGGAGCCTACGAGCAGTACTTC
D: TRBD1; J: TRBJ1-3; V: TRBV5-1; size: .; CDR3: CASSLQGQGGNTIYF; DNA: TGCGCCAGCAGCTTGCAGGGACAGGGTGGAAACACCATATATTTT
D: .; J: TRBJ1-1; V: TRBV19; size: .; CDR3: CASSITGGGTEAFF; DNA: TGTGCCAGTAGTATCACCGGGGGTGGAACTGAAGCTTTCTTT
D: .; J: TRBJ2-2; V: TRBV19; size: .; CDR3: CASSILWTAVEGELFF; DNA: TGTGCCAGTAGTATCCTTTGGACAGCGGTCGAGGGGGAGCTGTTTTTT
D: TRBD1; J: TRBJ2-7; V: TRBV3-1/TRBV3-2; size: few; CDR3: CASSRTGALSYEQYF; DNA: TGTGCCAGCAGCCGAACAGGGGCCCTCTCCTACGAGCAGTACTTC
D: TRBD2; J: TRBJ2-3; V: TRBV2; size: .; CDR3: CAKSAGGITDTQYF; DNA: TGTGCCAAATCAGCGGGAGGGATCACAGATACGCAGTATTTT
D: .; J: TRBJ2-2; V: TRBV6-5; size: .; CDR3: CATGAREGGELFF; DNA: TGTGCCACCGGAGCCAGGGAAGGCGGGGAGCTGTTTTTT
D: .; J: TRBJ1-4; V: TRBV12-3/TRBV12-4; size: .; CDR3: CASSLGWEKLFF; DNA: TGTGCCAGCAGTTTGGGCTGGGAAAAACTGTTTTTT
D: TRBD1; J: TRBJ1-2; V: TRBV19; size: .; CDR3: CASGSSYRGWEGYTF; DNA: TGTGCCAGTGGAAGCAGCTACAGGGGATGGGAAGGCTACACCTTC
D: .; J: TRBJ2-7; V: TRBV27; size: .; CDR3: CASSLGPRSRDEQYF; DNA: TGTGCCAGCAGTTTAGGTCCAAGGTCGCGGGACGAGCAGTACTTC
D: TRBD2; J: TRBJ2-7; V: TRBV9; size: few; CDR3: CASSAYTSGDYEQYF; DNA: TGTGCCAGCAGCGCGTACACTAGCGGGGACTACGAGCAGTACTTC
D: TRBD2; J: TRBJ2-7; V: TRBV5-1; size: .; CDR3: CASSPDLGLAGDEQYF; DNA: TGCGCCAGCAGCCCTGACCTGGGACTAGCGGGTGACGAGCAGTACTTC
D: .; J: TRBJ2-3; V: TRBV19; size: .; CDR3: CASSITDGADTQYF; DNA: TGTGCCAGTAGTATTACAGACGGGGCAGATACGCAGTATTTT
D: TRBD1; J: TRBJ1-2; V: TRBV27; size: .; CDR3: CASSLSGQNYGYTF; DNA: TGTGCCAGCAGTTTATCGGGACAGAACTATGGCTACACCTTC
D: TRBD1; J: TRBJ1-1; V: TRBV6-2/TRBV6-3; size: .; CDR3: CASSGTVDTEAFF; DNA: TGTGCCAGCAGCGGGACAGTGGACACTGAAGCTTTCTTT
D: .; J: TRBJ1-2; V: TRBV7-2; size: .; CDR3: CASSLMAGVGDYGYTF; DNA: TGTGCCAGCAGCTTGATGGCGGGGGTGGGGGATTATGGCTACACCTTC
D: .; J: TRBJ1-3; V: TRBV9; size: few; CDR3: CASSASSESSSGNTIYF; DNA: TGTGCCAGCAGCGCGAGCTCGGAGTCCTCCTCTGGAAACACCATATATTTT
D: TRBD1; J: TRBJ1-2; V: TRBV7-2; size: once; CDR3: CASSRQGFYGYTF; DNA: TGTGCCAGCAGCCGACAGGGGTTCTATGGCTACACCTTC
D: .; J: TRBJ1-2; V: TRBV30; size: .; CDR3: CAWSVNRAVAYTF; DNA: TGTGCCTGGAGTGTAAACAGGGCGGTTGCCTACACCTTC
D: .; J: TRBJ2-5; V: TRBV3-1/TRBV3-2; size: .; CDR3: CASSRLTGPQETQYF; DNA: TGTGCCAGCAGCCGATTGACAGGACCTCAAGAGACCCAGTACTTC
D: TRBD2; J: TRBJ2-1; V: TRBV2; size: .; CDR3: CASQGGLAGASVNEQFF; DNA: TGTGCCAGCCAAGGGGGTCTAGCGGGAGCTTCGGTCAATGAGCAGTTCTTC
D: TRBD1; J: TRBJ2-7; V: TRBV2; size: .; CDR3: CASRGGTGAYEQYF; DNA: TGTGCCAGCCGTGGGGGGACAGGGGCCTACGAGCAGTACTTC